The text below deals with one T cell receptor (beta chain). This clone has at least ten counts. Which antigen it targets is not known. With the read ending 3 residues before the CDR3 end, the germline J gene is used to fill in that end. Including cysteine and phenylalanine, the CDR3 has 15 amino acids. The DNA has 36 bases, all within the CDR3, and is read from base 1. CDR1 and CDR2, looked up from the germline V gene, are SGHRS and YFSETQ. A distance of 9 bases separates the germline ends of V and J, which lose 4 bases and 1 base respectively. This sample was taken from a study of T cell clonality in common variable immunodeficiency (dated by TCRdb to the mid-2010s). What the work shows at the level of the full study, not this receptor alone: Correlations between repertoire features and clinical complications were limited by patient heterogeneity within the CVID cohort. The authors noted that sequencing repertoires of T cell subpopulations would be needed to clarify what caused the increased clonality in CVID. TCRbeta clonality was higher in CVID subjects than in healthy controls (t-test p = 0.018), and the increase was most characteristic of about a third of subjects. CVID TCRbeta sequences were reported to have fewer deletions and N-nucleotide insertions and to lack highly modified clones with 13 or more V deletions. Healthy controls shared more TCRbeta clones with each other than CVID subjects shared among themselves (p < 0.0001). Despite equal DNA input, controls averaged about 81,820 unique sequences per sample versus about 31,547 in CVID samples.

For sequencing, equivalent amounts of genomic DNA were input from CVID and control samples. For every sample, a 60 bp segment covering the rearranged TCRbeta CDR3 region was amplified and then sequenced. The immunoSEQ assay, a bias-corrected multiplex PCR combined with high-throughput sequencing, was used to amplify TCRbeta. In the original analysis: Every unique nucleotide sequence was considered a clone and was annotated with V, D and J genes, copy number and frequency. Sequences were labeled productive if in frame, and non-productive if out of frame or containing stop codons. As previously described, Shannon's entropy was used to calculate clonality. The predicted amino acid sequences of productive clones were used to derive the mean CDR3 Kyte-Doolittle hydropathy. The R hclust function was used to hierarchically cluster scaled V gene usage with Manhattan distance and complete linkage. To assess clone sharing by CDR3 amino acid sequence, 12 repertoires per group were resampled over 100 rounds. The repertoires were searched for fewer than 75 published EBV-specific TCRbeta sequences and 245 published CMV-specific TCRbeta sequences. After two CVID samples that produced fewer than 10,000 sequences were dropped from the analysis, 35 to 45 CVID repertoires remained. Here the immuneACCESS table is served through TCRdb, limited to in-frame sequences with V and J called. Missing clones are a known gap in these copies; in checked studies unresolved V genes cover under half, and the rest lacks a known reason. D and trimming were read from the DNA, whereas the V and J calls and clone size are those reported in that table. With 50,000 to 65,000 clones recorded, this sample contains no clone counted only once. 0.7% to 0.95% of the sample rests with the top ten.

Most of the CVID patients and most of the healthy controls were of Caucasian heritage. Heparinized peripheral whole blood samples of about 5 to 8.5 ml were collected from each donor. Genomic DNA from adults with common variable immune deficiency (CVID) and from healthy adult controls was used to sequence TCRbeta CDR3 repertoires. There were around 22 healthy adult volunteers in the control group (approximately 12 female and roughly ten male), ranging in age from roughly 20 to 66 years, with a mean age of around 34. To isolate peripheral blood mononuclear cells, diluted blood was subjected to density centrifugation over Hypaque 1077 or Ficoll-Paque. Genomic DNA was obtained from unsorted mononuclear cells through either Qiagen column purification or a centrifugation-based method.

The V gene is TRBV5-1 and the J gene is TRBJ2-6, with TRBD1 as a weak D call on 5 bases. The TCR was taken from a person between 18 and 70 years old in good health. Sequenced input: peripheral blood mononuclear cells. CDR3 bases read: TGCGCCAGCAGCATCACAGGATCTGGGGCCAACGTC. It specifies CASSITGSGANV. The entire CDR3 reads CASSITGSGANVLTF.